What follows is one TCR beta chain and its context. Its antigen is unknown. V was cut by 5 bases and J by 1 base, with 12 bases left in between. Per germline, CDR1 LGHDT and CDR2 YNNKEL (reference sequence). CDR3 length: 14 amino acids. TCR alpha and TCR beta cDNA libraries carrying sample barcodes and UMIs were produced by 5'RACE using constant-segment primers. A single record per CDR3 protein comes from TCRdb applying MiXCR to the 5' RACE reads. The sample records hundreds of thousands of distinct CDR3 sequences, 28% being singletons. This sample is part of a study of T-cell memory formation after mild COVID-19. Study-wide findings and caveats: Shrinking CD4+ clones resided mostly in CM and EM, and CD8+ ones in EMRA. Certain responding clones were present in pre-infection memory, suggesting participation of cross-reactive memory.

This TCR derives from an adult woman who had mild COVID-19 (a few samples of this study predate the infection). Cell type and time point are not known. The V call is TRBV3-1, the J call TRBJ2-7; D perhaps matches TRBD2 (6 bases). Sequenced material: PBMCs or a T cell subset sorted from them (not recorded which). In DNA, the CDR3 is TGTGCCAGCAGCGAAGGAGGGTGGTCCTACGAGCAGTACTTC. The encoded protein is CASSEGGWSYEQYF.